The 21 T cell receptor beta chains below all came from one sample that was sequenced in a study of shared clonotypes between healthy human individuals. Produced via immunoSEQ multiplex PCR; TCRdb's table is partial and in-frame only. The sample holds hundreds of thousands of clones, approximately 79% seen once. Specimen: memory CD4+ T cells sorted from blood. Subset described: CD45RA-negative fraction. These receptors were taken from a woman aged 30 to 39 in good health.

About this clone: A single base separates this from a much larger clone, so it may be a read error. This sequence joins TRBV7-2 and TRBJ2-7, with D uncertain. Between the trimmed V and J ends, which lost 5 bases and 3 bases, there was a span of 5 bases. Germline V gives CDR1 SGHTA, CDR2 FQGNSA. There are 11 residues in the CDR3. This chain's CDR3 is CASSAHYEQYF. The CDR3 DNA is TGTGCCAGCAGCGCCCACTACGAGCAGTACTTC.

A few counts support this clone. The genes are TRBV5-1 and TRBJ2-7; D gene unclear. Germline lookup yields CDR1 SGHRS and CDR2 YFSETQ. The CDR3 covers 12 residues. Trimming took off 0 bases at V and 7 bases at J, with 8 bases between the two ends. The CDR3 region has the DNA TGCGCCAGCAGCTTGGGGCTTCGGGAGCAGTACTTC. Protein sequence: CASSLGLREQYF.

The DNA for the CDR3 is TGTGCCAGCAGCTTAGTCCTTAATCAGCCCCAGCATTTT. This gives the protein CASSLVLNQPQHF. The rearrangement joins TRBV7-8 to TRBJ1-5; no clear D gene. Germline assignment: CDR1 SGHVS and CDR2 FQNEAQ. The CDR3 covers 13 residues. Trimming left V 1 base short and J 4 bases short, with 5 bases between.

This clone showed up many times. The chain combines TRBV2 with TRBJ2-3, with 10 bases identical to TRBD2. The length of the CDR3 is 14 residues. In germline, CDR1 is SNHLY, CDR2 FYNNEI. Trimming removed 2 bases from V and 8 bases from J; junction bases left unmatched: 4. This CDR3 reads CASSELAGVGTQYF. CDR3 nucleotide sequence: TGTGCCAGCAGTGAACTAGCGGGAGTAGGTACGCAGTATTTT.

The genes are TRBV2 and TRBJ1-3, with D uncertain. The germline V and J ends were trimmed by 6 bases and 4 bases, with 7 bases remaining between them. Germline V gene sequence: CDR1 SNHLY, CDR2 FYNNEI. This CDR3 region has 12 residues. The CDR3 spells CASRPAGNTIYF. CDR3 bases: TGTGCCAGCAGACCAGCCGGAAACACCATATATTTT.

The chain employs TRBV5-1 and TRBJ2-1; 8 bases are a match to TRBD2. This CDR3 spans 15 amino acids. Germline CDR1 reads SGHRS; CDR2 reads YFSETQ. The V and J ends lost 0 bases and 8 bases, in that order; junction bases with no gene match: 7. The CDR3 sequence: CASSLVLAEADEQFF. CDR3 DNA sequence: TGCGCCAGCAGCTTGGTACTAGCGGAAGCGGATGAGCAGTTCTTC.

The gene calls are TRBV5-1 and TRBJ2-3; 10 nucleotides match TRBD2. The CDR3 is 16 residues long. The germline gives CDR1 SGHRS, CDR2 YFSETQ. V was pared by 4 bases and J by 6 bases, with 11 bases of the junction left unmatched. As DNA, the CDR3 is TGCGCCAGCAGCACCACTAGCGGGGCCGATGGGGATACGCAGTATTTT. Translation gives CASSTTSGADGDTQYF.

CDR3 loop: CASRGFTMTGELFF. CDR3 DNA sequence: TGTGCCAGCAGGGGTTTTACCATGACCGGGGAGCTGTTTTTT. The chain links TRBV25-1 to TRBJ2-2; D is unresolved. The CDR3 contains 14 residues. The germline V gene has CDR1 MGHDK and CDR2 SYGVNS. V lost 6 bases to trimming and J lost 5 bases, with 13 bases between them. The full variable domain, its missing parts supplied by reference TRBV25-1 and TRBJ2-2, is EADIYQTPRYLVIGTGKKITLECSQTMGHDKMYWYQQDPGMELHLIHYSYGVNSTEKGDLSSESTVSRIRTEHFPLTLESARPSHTSQYLCASRGFTMTGELFFGEGSRLTVL.

The chain combines TRBV2 with TRBJ1-2, with D uncertain. This CDR3 is 12 amino acids long. The V and J ends lost 3 bases and 4 bases respectively, with 6 bases between them. Germline V CDR1 and CDR2: SNHLY, FYNNEI. The DNA of the CDR3 is TGTGCCAGCAGTGATCCGAGCTATGGCTACACCTTC. This translates into CASSDPSYGYTF. Using reference TRBV2 and TRBJ1-2 for the parts outside the CDR3, the full variable domain is EPEVTQTPSHQVTQMGQEVILRCVPISNHLYFYWYRQILGQKVEFLVSFYNNEISEKSEIFDDQFSVERPDGSNFTLKIRSTKLEDSAMYFCASSDPSYGYTFGSGTRLTVV.

At least ten counts were recorded for this clone. The J gene is TRBJ1-4, the V gene TRBV28, with 7 positions matching TRBD1. The CDR3 sequence is 14 residues long. Trimming cost V 5 bases and J 6 bases; bases outside gene matches: 6. Germline V gene lookup returns CDR1 MDHEN and CDR2 SYDVKM. The CDR3 DNA sequence: TGTGCCAGCAGTCCCGGGACAGTGCATGAAAAACTGTTTTTT. It codes for CASSPGTVHEKLFF.

As for this clone: Other nucleotide sequences in the sample specify the same CDR3. The chain is built from TRBV7-7 and TRBJ2-1, with D uncertain. Per germline, CDR1 SSHAT and CDR2 FNYEAQ (reference sequence). The CDR3 spans 13 residues. V dropped 1 base and J dropped 3 bases, with 4 bases sitting between them. CDR3 in amino acids: CASSLDRYNEQFF. DNA of the CDR3: TGTGCCAGCAGCTTAGACCGCTACAATGAGCAGTTCTTC.

The chain uses TRBV2 and TRBJ2-2; D call uncertain. Trimming took 0 bases from V and 5 from J, leaving 10 bases between them. The germline V gene encodes CDR1 SNHLY and CDR2 FYNNEI. The CDR3 consists of 15 residues. CDR3 coding DNA: TGTGCCAGCAGTGAAGCGCTGTGGGGAACCGGGGAGCTGTTTTTT. Its protein is CASSEALWGTGELFF.

This clone appeared a few times. The rearrangement uses TRBV2 and TRBJ1-1; TRBD1 is a possible D gene (6 bases). Germline lookup yields CDR1 SNHLY and CDR2 FYNNEI. This CDR3 has 13 amino acids. V dropped 3 bases and J dropped 7 bases, with 12 bases sitting between them. CDR3 DNA sequence: TGTGCCAGCAGTGACGGGGGCGGTGATGAAGCTTTCTTT. This gives the protein CASSDGGGDEAFF.

The chain joins TRBV18 to TRBJ2-5, with D unresolved. This CDR3 is built from 13 residues. Germline V gives CDR1 KGHSH, CDR2 LQKENI. The V end was cut by 3 bases, the J end by 4 bases, with 9 bases between. The CDR3 sequence: CASSPGPIETQYF. The CDR3 DNA reads TGTGCCAGCTCACCCGGGCCGATAGAGACCCAGTACTTC. Full variable domain (outside the CDR3, taken from reference TRBV18 and TRBJ2-5): NAGVMQNPRHLVRRRGQEARLRCSPMKGHSHVYWYRQLPEEGLKFMVYLQKENIIDESGMPKERFSAEFPKEGPSILRIQQVVRGDSAAYFCASSPGPIETQYFGPGTRLLVL.

V is TRBV27 and J is TRBJ2-7, with TRBD1 matching over 9 bases. Trimming removed 7 bases from V and 7 bases from J; junction bases left unmatched: 8. The length of the CDR3 is 13 residues. Germline V gives CDR1 MNHEY, CDR2 SMNVEV (reference sequence). The CDR3 protein is CASTGTGKREQYF. DNA for the CDR3: TGTGCCAGCACCGGGACAGGGAAGAGGGAGCAGTACTTC.

The chain carries TRBV5-1 and TRBJ2-3; 12 bases fit TRBD2. The CDR3 contains 16 residues. Germline values: CDR1 SGHRS, CDR2 YFSETQ. Losses at the gene ends were 4 bases for V and 2 bases for J; bases not matched to a gene: 5. CDR3 protein: CASSTGLAGNTDTQYF. The CDR3 DNA sequence: TGCGCCAGCAGCACTGGACTAGCGGGGAACACAGATACGCAGTATTTT.

V and J are TRBV6-5 and TRBJ1-2, with TRBD1 as a possible D gene (6 bases). Trimming cost V 5 bases and J 0 bases, with 10 bases left between them. Germline V gene data show CDR1 as MNHEY and CDR2 as SVGAGI. The CDR3 spans 14 residues. The CDR3 loop reads CASSTGTSNYGYTF. CDR3 coding DNA: TGTGCCAGCAGTACGGGGACATCTAACTATGGCTACACCTTC.

This chain connects TRBV2 to TRBJ2-1; a possible D gene is TRBD2 (6 bases). The CDR3 length is 14 residues. V was pared by 2 bases and J by 6 bases, with 11 bases between. Per germline, CDR1 SNHLY and CDR2 FYNNEI. The CDR3 spells CASSERLASNEQFF. The CDR3 nucleotides read TGTGCCAGCAGTGAAAGGCTAGCGTCCAATGAGCAGTTCTTC.

This chain uses TRBV6-1 with TRBJ1-1, with D possibly TRBD1 on 6 matching bases. CDR1 and CDR2 from the germline V gene are MNHNS and SASEGT. CDR3 length: 15 amino acids. The germline V and J ends were trimmed by 3 bases and 2 bases, with 13 bases remaining between them. CDR3 DNA sequence: TGTGCCAGCAGTGATCGGGGGCAGACTAACACTGAAGCTTTCTTT. Amino acid sequence: CASSDRGQTNTEAFF.

The rearrangement uses TRBV28 and TRBJ1-5, with a weak D call TRBD1 (6 bases). This CDR3 is 16 amino acids long. Germline loops: CDR1 MDHEN, CDR2 SYDVKM. The V end was cut by 5 bases, the J end by 3 bases, with 17 bases between. CDR3 nucleotide sequence: TGTGCCAGCAGTGATACCACGACAGGTACCAATCAGCCCCAGCATTTT. Protein product: CASSDTTTGTNQPQHF.

On this clone: The sample has other DNA sequences that encode this CDR3 too. The V call is TRBV5-1, the J call TRBJ2-5; no firm D call. The CDR3 spans 13 residues. Germline CDR1 reads SGHRS; CDR2 reads YFSETQ. Trimming took off 0 bases at V and 5 bases at J, with 8 bases between the two ends. CDR3 loop: CASSLANGETQYF. DNA of the CDR3: TGCGCCAGCAGCTTGGCCAATGGCGAGACCCAGTACTTC.